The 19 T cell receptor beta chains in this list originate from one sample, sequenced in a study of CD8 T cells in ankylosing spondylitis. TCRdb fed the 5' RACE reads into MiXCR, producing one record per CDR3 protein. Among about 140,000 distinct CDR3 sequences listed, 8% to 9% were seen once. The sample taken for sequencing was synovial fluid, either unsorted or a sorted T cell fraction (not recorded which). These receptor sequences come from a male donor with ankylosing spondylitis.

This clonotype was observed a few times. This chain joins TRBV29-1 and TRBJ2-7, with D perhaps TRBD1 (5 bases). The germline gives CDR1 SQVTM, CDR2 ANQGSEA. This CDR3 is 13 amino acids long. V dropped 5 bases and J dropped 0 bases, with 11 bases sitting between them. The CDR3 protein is CSVRRQNSYEQYF. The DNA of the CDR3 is TGCAGCGTTAGGAGACAGAACTCCTACGAGCAGTACTTC.

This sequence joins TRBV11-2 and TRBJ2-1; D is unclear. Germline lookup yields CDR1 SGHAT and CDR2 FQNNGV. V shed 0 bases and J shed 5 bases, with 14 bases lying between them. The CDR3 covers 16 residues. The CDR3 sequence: CASSLDKGYHNNEQFF. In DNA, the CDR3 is TGTGCCAGCAGCTTAGATAAGGGCTACCACAACAATGAGCAGTTCTTC.

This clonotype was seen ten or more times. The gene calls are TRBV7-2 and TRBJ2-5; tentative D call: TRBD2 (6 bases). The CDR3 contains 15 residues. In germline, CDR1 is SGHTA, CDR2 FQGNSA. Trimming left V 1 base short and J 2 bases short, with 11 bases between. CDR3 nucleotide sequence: TGTGCCAGCAGCTTAGGGGAGGCAAGACAAGAGACCCAGTACTTC. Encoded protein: CASSLGEARQETQYF.

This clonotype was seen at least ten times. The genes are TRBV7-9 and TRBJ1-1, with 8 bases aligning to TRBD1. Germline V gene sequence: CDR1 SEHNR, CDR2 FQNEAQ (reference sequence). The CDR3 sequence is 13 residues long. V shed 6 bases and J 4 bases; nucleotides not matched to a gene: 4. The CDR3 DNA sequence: TGTGCCAGCAGTGGACAGGGAGGCACTGAAGCTTTCTTT. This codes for CASSGQGGTEAFF.

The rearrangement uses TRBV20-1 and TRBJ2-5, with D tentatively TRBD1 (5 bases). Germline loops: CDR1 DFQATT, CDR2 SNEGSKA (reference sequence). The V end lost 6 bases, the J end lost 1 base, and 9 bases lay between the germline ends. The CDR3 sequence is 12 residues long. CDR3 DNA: TGCAGTGCGACGACAGCCCAAGAGACCCAGTACTTC. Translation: CSATTAQETQYF.

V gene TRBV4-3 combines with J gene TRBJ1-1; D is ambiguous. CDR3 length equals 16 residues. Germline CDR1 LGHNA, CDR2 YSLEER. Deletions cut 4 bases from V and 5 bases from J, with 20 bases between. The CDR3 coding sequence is TGCGCCAGCAGCCCTACCGGAATGGGTAGGGTAACTGAAGCTTTCTTT. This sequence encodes CASSPTGMGRVTEAFF.

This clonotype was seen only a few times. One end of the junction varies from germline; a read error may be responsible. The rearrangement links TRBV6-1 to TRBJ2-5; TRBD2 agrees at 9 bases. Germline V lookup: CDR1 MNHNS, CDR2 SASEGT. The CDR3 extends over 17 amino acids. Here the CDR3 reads CAISEASGNAGGETQYF. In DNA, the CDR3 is TGTGCCATCAGTGAAGCTAGCGGGAATGCGGGGGGAGAGACCCAGTACTTC.

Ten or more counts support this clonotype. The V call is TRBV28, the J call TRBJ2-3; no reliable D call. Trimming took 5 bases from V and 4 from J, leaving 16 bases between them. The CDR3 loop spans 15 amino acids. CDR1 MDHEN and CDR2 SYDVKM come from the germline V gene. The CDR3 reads CASSPSPAKADTQYF. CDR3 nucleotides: TGTGCCAGCAGTCCTTCGCCAGCTAAAGCAGATACGCAGTATTTT.

The CDR3 coding sequence is TGTGCCAGTAGTGCAGGACAGGGGTCAGGGGATAAGACCCAGTACTTC. Translation gives CASSAGQGSGDKTQYF. V usage is TRBV19 and J usage is TRBJ2-5; 9 nucleotides match TRBD1. The CDR3 is made up of 16 amino acids. Germline values: CDR1 LNHDA, CDR2 SQIVND (reference sequence). Unmatched junction bases numbered 13, after V lost 5 bases and J lost 6 bases.

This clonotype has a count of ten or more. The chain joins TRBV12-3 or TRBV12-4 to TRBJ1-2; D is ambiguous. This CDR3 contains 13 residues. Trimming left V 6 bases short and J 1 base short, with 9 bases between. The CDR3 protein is CASSRSDNYGYTF. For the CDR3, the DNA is TGTGCCAGCAGCCGATCGGATAACTATGGCTACACCTTC.

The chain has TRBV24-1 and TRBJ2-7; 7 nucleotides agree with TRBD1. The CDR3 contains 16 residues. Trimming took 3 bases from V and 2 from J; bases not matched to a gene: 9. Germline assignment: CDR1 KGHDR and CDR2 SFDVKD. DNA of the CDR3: TGTGCCACCAGTGATCCCTCCAGGACAGGAGCCTACGAGCAGTACTTC. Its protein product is CATSDPSRTGAYEQYF.

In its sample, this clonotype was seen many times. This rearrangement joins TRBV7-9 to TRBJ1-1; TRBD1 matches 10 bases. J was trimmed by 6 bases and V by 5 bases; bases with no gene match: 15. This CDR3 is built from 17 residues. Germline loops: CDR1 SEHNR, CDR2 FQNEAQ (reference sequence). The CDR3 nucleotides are TGTGCCAGCAGCCGGGACAGGGGCTGGACTGGAGCCTCTGAAGCTTTCTTT. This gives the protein CASSRDRGWTGASEAFF. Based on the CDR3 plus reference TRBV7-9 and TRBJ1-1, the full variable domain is DTGVSQNPRHKITKRGQNVTFRCDPISEHNRLYWYRQTLGQGPEFLTYFQNEAQLEKSRLLSDRFSAERPKGSFSTLEIQRTEQGDSAMYLCASSRDRGWTGASEAFFGQGTRLTVV.

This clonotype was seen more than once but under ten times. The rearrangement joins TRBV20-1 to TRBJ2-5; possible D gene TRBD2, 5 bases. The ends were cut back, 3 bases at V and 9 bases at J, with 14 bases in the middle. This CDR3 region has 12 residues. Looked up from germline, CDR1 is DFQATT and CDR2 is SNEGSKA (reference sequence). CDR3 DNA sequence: TGCAGTGCTAGGGAGGTATTCAGGCCCCAGTACTTC. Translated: CSAREVFRPQYF.

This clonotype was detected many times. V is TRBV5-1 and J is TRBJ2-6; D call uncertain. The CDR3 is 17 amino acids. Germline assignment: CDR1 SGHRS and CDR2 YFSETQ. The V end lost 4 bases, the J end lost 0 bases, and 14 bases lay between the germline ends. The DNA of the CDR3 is TGCGCCAGCAGCCAATGGTTTTCGAGCTCTGGGGCCAACGTCCTGACTTTC. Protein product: CASSQWFSSSGANVLTF.

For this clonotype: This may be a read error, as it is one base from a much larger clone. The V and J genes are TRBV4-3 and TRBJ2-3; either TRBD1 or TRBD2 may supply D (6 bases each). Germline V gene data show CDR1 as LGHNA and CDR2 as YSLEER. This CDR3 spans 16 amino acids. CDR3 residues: CASSQGGTPLTDTQCF. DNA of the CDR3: TGCGCCAGCAGCCAAGGCGGGACACCCCTCACAGATACGCAGTGTTTT.

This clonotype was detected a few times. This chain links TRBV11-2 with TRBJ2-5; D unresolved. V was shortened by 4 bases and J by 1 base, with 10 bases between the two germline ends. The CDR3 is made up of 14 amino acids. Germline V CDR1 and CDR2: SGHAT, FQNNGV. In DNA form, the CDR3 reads TGTGCCAGCAGCTCCCCGGCCACCCAAGAGACCCAGTACTTC. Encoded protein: CASSSPATQETQYF.

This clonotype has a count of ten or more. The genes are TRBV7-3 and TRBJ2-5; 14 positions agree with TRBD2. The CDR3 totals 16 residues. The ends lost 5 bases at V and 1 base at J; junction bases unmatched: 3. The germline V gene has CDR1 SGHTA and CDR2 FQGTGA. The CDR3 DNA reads TGTGCCAGCAGCAAGGGGACTAGCGGGGGCCAAGAGACCCAGTACTTC. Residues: CASSKGTSGGQETQYF.

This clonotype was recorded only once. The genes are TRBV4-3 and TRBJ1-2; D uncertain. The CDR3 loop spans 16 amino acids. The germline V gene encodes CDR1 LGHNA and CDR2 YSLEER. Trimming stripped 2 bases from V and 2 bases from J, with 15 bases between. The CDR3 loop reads CASSQSLGGRNYGYTF. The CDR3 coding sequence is TGCGCCAGCAGCCAATCATTGGGCGGGAGGAACTATGGCTACACCTTC.

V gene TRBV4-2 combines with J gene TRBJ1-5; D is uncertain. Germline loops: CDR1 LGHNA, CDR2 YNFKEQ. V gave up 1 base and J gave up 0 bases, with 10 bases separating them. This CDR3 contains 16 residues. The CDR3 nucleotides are TGTGCCAGCAGCCAAGTTGAAGGCTATAGCAATCAGCCCCAGCATTTT. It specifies CASSQVEGYSNQPQHF.